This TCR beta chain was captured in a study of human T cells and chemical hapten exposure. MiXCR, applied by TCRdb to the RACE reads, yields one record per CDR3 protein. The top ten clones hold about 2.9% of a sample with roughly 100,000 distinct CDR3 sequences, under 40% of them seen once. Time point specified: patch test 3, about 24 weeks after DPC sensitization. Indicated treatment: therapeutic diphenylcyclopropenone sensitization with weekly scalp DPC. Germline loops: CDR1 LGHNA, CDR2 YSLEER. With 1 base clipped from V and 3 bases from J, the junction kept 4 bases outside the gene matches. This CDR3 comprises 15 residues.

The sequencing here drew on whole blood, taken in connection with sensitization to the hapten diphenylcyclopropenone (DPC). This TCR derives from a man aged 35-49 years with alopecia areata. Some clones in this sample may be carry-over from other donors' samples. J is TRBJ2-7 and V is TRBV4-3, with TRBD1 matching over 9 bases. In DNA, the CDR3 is TGCGCCAGCAGCCAAGGACAGGGGGTGATCTACGAGCAGTACTTC. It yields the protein CASSQGQGVIYEQYF.